This is a list of T cell receptor beta chains from one sample in a study of cytomegalovirus exposure and HLA in healthy donors. The method was immunoSEQ multiplex PCR; TCRdb's version includes in-frame clones alone and lacks a portion of them. Found here are 95,000 to 150,000 clones, roughly 66% of them singletons; the top ten hold less than 2%. Sequenced sample: PBMCs. The receptors were gathered from a man aged 18 to 29 in good health and CMV-seronegative. The CDR3 runs from the conserved cysteine through the conserved F or W. The D gene is left open where the match is weak. Clone sizes are given selectively: once, few, many, or a class where the clone is expanded.

D gene: -; V gene: TRBV28; J gene: TRBJ1-2; clone size: -; CDR3 protein: CASRPANYGYTF; CDR3 DNA: TGTGCCAGCAGACCAGCTAACTATGGCTACACCTTC
D gene: TRBD1; V gene: TRBV7-6; J gene: TRBJ2-7; clone size: few; CDR3 protein: CASSLEGASEDEQYF; CDR3 DNA: TGTGCCAGCAGCTTAGAGGGGGCATCGGAGGACGAGCAGTACTTC
D gene: -; V gene: TRBV5-1; J gene: TRBJ2-7; clone size: -; CDR3 protein: CASSSGKGRYEQYF; CDR3 DNA: TGCGCCAGCAGCTCGGGAAAGGGTCGGTACGAGCAGTACTTC
D gene: -; V gene: TRBV5-6; J gene: TRBJ2-3; clone size: -; CDR3 protein: CASSFPDLAVGGVDTQYF; CDR3 DNA: TGTGCCAGCAGCTTTCCGGACCTAGCGGTAGGGGGTGTGGATACGCAGTATTTT
D gene: -; V gene: TRBV13; J gene: TRBJ2-1; clone size: -; CDR3 protein: CASTESRDTHNEQFF; CDR3 DNA: TGTGCCAGCACCGAATCCCGGGACACTCACAATGAGCAGTTCTTC
D gene: TRBD1; V gene: TRBV27; J gene: TRBJ2-7; clone size: few; CDR3 protein: CASSLSTLGTVHF; CDR3 DNA: TGTGCCAGCAGTTTATCGACGCTCGGGACAGTACACTTC
D gene: TRBD2; V gene: TRBV30; J gene: TRBJ2-5; clone size: -; CDR3 protein: CAWSPGLAGVETQYF; CDR3 DNA: TGTGCCTGGAGTCCCGGACTAGCGGGAGTTGAGACCCAGTACTTC
D gene: -; V gene: TRBV21-1; J gene: TRBJ2-5; clone size: -; CDR3 protein: CASSKPASGGWGETQYF; CDR3 DNA: TGTGCCAGCAGCAAACCAGCTAGCGGGGGGTGGGGGGAGACCCAGTACTTC
D gene: TRBD1; V gene: TRBV7-9; J gene: TRBJ1-2; clone size: -; CDR3 protein: CSSSLIGTGGVGHGYTF; CDR3 DNA: TGTTCCAGCAGCTTAATAGGGACAGGGGGCGTTGGGCATGGCTACACCTTC
D gene: -; V gene: TRBV7-3; J gene: TRBJ2-7; clone size: -; CDR3 protein: CASSYPGYEQYF; CDR3 DNA: TGTGCCAGCAGCTACCCAGGGTACGAGCAGTACTTC
D gene: -; V gene: TRBV5-1; J gene: TRBJ2-3; clone size: -; CDR3 protein: CASSLGPTDTQYF; CDR3 DNA: TGCGCCAGCAGCTTGGGGCCCACAGATACGCAGTATTTT
D gene: TRBD2; V gene: TRBV7-9; J gene: TRBJ2-2; clone size: -; CDR3 protein: CASSKLAGGPGTGELFF; CDR3 DNA: TGTGCCAGCAGCAAACTAGCGGGGGGGCCAGGCACCGGGGAGCTGTTTTTT
D gene: TRBD1; V gene: TRBV19; J gene: TRBJ1-3; clone size: -; CDR3 protein: CASSNPATGLRNTIYF; CDR3 DNA: TGTGCCAGTTCAAACCCGGCGACAGGGCTAAGAAACACCATATATTTT
D gene: TRBD2; V gene: TRBV6-5; J gene: TRBJ2-5; clone size: -; CDR3 protein: CASSSSGLAGGGTQYF; CDR3 DNA: TGTGCCAGCAGTTCCTCCGGACTAGCGGGAGGGGGGACCCAGTACTTC
D gene: -; V gene: TRBV6-5; J gene: TRBJ2-4; clone size: -; CDR3 protein: CASSYGPPDIWNF; CDR3 DNA: TGTGCCAGCAGTTACGGCCCCCCGGACATATGGAACTTC
D gene: TRBD2; V gene: TRBV27; J gene: TRBJ2-2; clone size: -; CDR3 protein: CASRRTSGGPNTGELFF; CDR3 DNA: TGTGCCAGCAGGCGGACTAGCGGGGGGCCGAACACCGGGGAGCTGTTTTTT
D gene: TRBD2; V gene: TRBV27; J gene: TRBJ2-3; clone size: -; CDR3 protein: CASSLNPGGRATDTQYF; CDR3 DNA: TGTGCCAGCAGTTTGAACCCGGGGGGGAGAGCCACAGATACGCAGTATTTT
D gene: -; V gene: TRBV18; J gene: TRBJ1-2; clone size: -; CDR3 protein: CASSRGDINYGYTF; CDR3 DNA: TGTGCCAGCTCCCGAGGAGATATTAACTATGGCTACACCTTC
D gene: TRBD1; V gene: TRBV29-1; J gene: TRBJ2-3; clone size: -; CDR3 protein: CSVVRTGGSDTQYF; CDR3 DNA: TGCAGCGTTGTAAGGACAGGGGGATCGGATACGCAGTATTTT
D gene: -; V gene: TRBV27; J gene: TRBJ2-6; clone size: -; CDR3 protein: CASLPSGANVLTF; CDR3 DNA: TGTGCCAGCCTTCCCTCTGGGGCCAACGTCCTGACTTTC
D gene: -; V gene: TRBV18; J gene: TRBJ1-2; clone size: -; CDR3 protein: CASSPAGSDYGYTF; CDR3 DNA: TGTGCCAGCTCACCAGCGGGGAGTGACTATGGCTACACCTTC
D gene: -; V gene: TRBV5-4; J gene: TRBJ1-3; clone size: -; CDR3 protein: CASSFGRARDTIYF; CDR3 DNA: TGTGCCAGCAGCTTCGGGAGGGCTCGAGACACCATATATTTT
D gene: -; V gene: TRBV10-2; J gene: TRBJ2-3; clone size: -; CDR3 protein: CASKTGRTDTQYF; CDR3 DNA: TGCGCCAGCAAAACAGGGAGAACAGATACGCAGTATTTT
D gene: TRBD1; V gene: TRBV19; J gene: TRBJ1-4; clone size: few; CDR3 protein: CASRTRQGTNEKLFF; CDR3 DNA: TGTGCCAGTAGAACTAGACAGGGGACTAATGAAAAACTGTTTTTT
D gene: -; V gene: TRBV6-5; J gene: TRBJ2-7; clone size: -; CDR3 protein: CASRGSSYEQYF; CDR3 DNA: TGTGCCAGCCGCGGCAGCTCCTACGAGCAGTACTTC
D gene: TRBD1; V gene: TRBV5-6; J gene: TRBJ2-1; clone size: once; CDR3 protein: CASSTPQGWRFF; CDR3 DNA: TGTGCCAGCAGCACACCACAGGGGTGGCGGTTCTTC
D gene: -; V gene: TRBV19; J gene: TRBJ2-1; clone size: few; CDR3 protein: CASRRTNPSNEQFF; CDR3 DNA: TGTGCCAGTAGGAGGACTAACCCTTCAAATGAGCAGTTCTTC
D gene: TRBD1; V gene: TRBV5-4; J gene: TRBJ2-1; clone size: -; CDR3 protein: CASSRQGYNEQFF; CDR3 DNA: TGTGCCAGCAGCAGACAGGGGTACAATGAGCAGTTCTTC
D gene: -; V gene: TRBV5-1; J gene: TRBJ1-2; clone size: -; CDR3 protein: CASSRVGGGGYGYTF; CDR3 DNA: TGCGCCAGCAGCCGCGTCGGGGGAGGCGGATATGGCTACACCTTC
D gene: TRBD2; V gene: TRBV5-4; J gene: TRBJ2-7; clone size: -; CDR3 protein: CASSLASGKTYEQYF; CDR3 DNA: TGTGCCAGCAGCTTGGCTAGCGGGAAAACATACGAGCAGTACTTC
D gene: -; V gene: TRBV6-4; J gene: TRBJ2-2; clone size: -; CDR3 protein: CASSEGRQGLQYGELFF; CDR3 DNA: TGTGCCAGCAGTGAAGGACGTCAGGGGCTCCAGTACGGGGAGCTGTTTTTT
D gene: TRBD1; V gene: TRBV27; J gene: TRBJ2-7; clone size: once; CDR3 protein: CASSWGQNYEQYF; CDR3 DNA: TGTGCCAGCAGCTGGGGACAGAATTACGAGCAGTACTTC
D gene: -; V gene: TRBV6-6; J gene: TRBJ1-1; clone size: -; CDR3 protein: CASSPLTTNTEAFF; CDR3 DNA: TGTGCCAGCAGTCCCCTTACAACGAACACTGAAGCTTTCTTT
D gene: TRBD1; V gene: TRBV6-1; J gene: TRBJ2-2; clone size: few; CDR3 protein: CASSEVVGGRTNTGELFF; CDR3 DNA: TGTGCCAGCAGTGAAGTAGTAGGGGGCCGTACGAACACCGGGGAGCTGTTTTTT
D gene: -; V gene: TRBV28; J gene: TRBJ1-1; clone size: few; CDR3 protein: CASSLSGQIEAFF; CDR3 DNA: TGTGCCAGCAGTTTATCCGGACAGATTGAAGCTTTCTTT
D gene: -; V gene: TRBV4-2; J gene: TRBJ1-3; clone size: -; CDR3 protein: CASSQEGASGNTIYF; CDR3 DNA: TGTGCCAGCAGCCAAGAGGGAGCATCTGGAAACACCATATATTTT
D gene: TRBD1; V gene: TRBV14; J gene: TRBJ2-5; clone size: -; CDR3 protein: CASSQDPDRMGETQYF; CDR3 DNA: TGTGCCAGCAGCCAAGACCCGGACAGGATGGGGGAGACCCAGTACTTC
D gene: -; V gene: TRBV19; J gene: TRBJ1-3; clone size: -; CDR3 protein: CASSMGRQSSGNTIYF; CDR3 DNA: TGTGCCAGTAGTATGGGCAGACAATCCTCTGGAAACACCATATATTTT
D gene: -; V gene: TRBV9; J gene: TRBJ2-1; clone size: few; CDR3 protein: CASSLRDISYNEQFF; CDR3 DNA: TGTGCCAGCAGCCTCCGGGACATCTCCTACAATGAGCAGTTCTTC
D gene: -; V gene: TRBV19; J gene: TRBJ2-7; clone size: few; CDR3 protein: CASSTAPRREQYF; CDR3 DNA: TGTGCCAGTAGTACCGCGCCTAGGAGGGAGCAGTACTTC
D gene: -; V gene: TRBV28; J gene: TRBJ1-2; clone size: -; CDR3 protein: CASSPQTDGYTF; CDR3 DNA: TGTGCCAGCAGTCCCCAGACAGATGGCTACACCTTC
D gene: -; V gene: TRBV5-4; J gene: TRBJ2-7; clone size: -; CDR3 protein: CASSGHVADEQYF; CDR3 DNA: TGTGCCAGCAGCGGGCACGTGGCAGACGAGCAGTACTTC
D gene: TRBD2; V gene: TRBV19; J gene: TRBJ2-4; clone size: -; CDR3 protein: CASSRTSGRRTKNIQYF; CDR3 DNA: TGTGCCAGTAGCCGGACTAGCGGGCGGAGGACCAAAAACATTCAGTACTTC
D gene: TRBD2; V gene: TRBV4-2; J gene: TRBJ2-1; clone size: few; CDR3 protein: CASSQAPATSGAYNEQFF; CDR3 DNA: TGTGCCAGCAGCCAAGCACCGGCGACTAGCGGGGCATACAATGAGCAGTTCTTC
D gene: -; V gene: TRBV19; J gene: TRBJ1-2; clone size: -; CDR3 protein: CASSTLRPAGGYTF; CDR3 DNA: TGTGCCAGTAGTACCCTTCGCCCGGCGGGTGGCTACACCTTC
D gene: -; V gene: TRBV19; J gene: TRBJ2-3; clone size: -; CDR3 protein: CASSDRSTDTQYF; CDR3 DNA: TGTGCCAGTAGTGACAGGTCGACAGATACGCAGTATTTT
D gene: TRBD2; V gene: TRBV5-1; J gene: TRBJ2-3; clone size: -; CDR3 protein: CASSLLAGSDTQYF; CDR3 DNA: TGCGCCAGCAGCTTGCTAGCGGGGTCAGATACGCAGTATTTT
D gene: -; V gene: TRBV28; J gene: TRBJ1-5; clone size: -; CDR3 protein: CASSLNRGQPQHF; CDR3 DNA: TGTGCCAGCAGTTTAAATAGGGGGCAGCCCCAGCATTTT
D gene: -; V gene: TRBV21-1; J gene: TRBJ2-3; clone size: -; CDR3 protein: CAFRRQRELIDTQYF; CDR3 DNA: TGTGCCTTCCGTCGGCAGCGGGAGTTGATAGATACGCAGTATTTT
D gene: -; V gene: TRBV9; J gene: TRBJ2-7; clone size: few; CDR3 protein: CASSALQVSYEQYF; CDR3 DNA: TGTGCCAGCAGCGCGTTACAGGTTTCCTACGAGCAGTACTTC
D gene: TRBD2; V gene: TRBV15; J gene: TRBJ2-2; clone size: few; CDR3 protein: CATSSGSSGREAGELFF; CDR3 DNA: TGTGCCACCAGCTCGGGAAGTAGCGGGAGGGAGGCCGGGGAGCTGTTTTTT
D gene: -; V gene: TRBV2; J gene: TRBJ2-1; clone size: -; CDR3 protein: CASSDHLSGYNEQFF; CDR3 DNA: TGTGCCAGCAGTGATCACCTTAGCGGATACAATGAGCAGTTCTTC
D gene: -; V gene: TRBV5-1; J gene: TRBJ2-5; clone size: -; CDR3 protein: CASSLVGETQYF; CDR3 DNA: TGCGCCAGCAGCTTGGTCGGGGAGACCCAGTACTTC
D gene: -; V gene: TRBV27; J gene: TRBJ2-3; clone size: few; CDR3 protein: CASSHRTGRADTQYF; CDR3 DNA: TGTGCCAGCAGCCACCGGACAGGGAGGGCAGATACGCAGTATTTT
D gene: -; V gene: TRBV6-5; J gene: TRBJ1-2; clone size: -; CDR3 protein: CASSTWTANYGYTF; CDR3 DNA: TGTGCCAGCAGTACCTGGACAGCCAACTATGGCTACACCTTC